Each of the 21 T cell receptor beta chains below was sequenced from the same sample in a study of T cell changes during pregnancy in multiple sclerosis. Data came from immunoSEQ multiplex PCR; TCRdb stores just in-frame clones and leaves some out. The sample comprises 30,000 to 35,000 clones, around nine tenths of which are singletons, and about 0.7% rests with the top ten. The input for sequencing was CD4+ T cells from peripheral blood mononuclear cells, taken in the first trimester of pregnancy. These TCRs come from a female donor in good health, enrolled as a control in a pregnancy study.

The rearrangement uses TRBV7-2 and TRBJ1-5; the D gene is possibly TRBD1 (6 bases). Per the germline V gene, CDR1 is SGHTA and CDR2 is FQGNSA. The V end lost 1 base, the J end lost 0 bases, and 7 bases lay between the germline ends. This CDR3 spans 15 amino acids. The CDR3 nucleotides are TGTGCCAGCAGCTTAGGGACAGATAGCAATCAGCCCCAGCATTTT. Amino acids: CASSLGTDSNQPQHF. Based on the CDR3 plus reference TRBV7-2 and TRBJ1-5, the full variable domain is GAGVSQSPSNKVTEKGKDVELRCDPISGHTALYWYRQSLGQGLEFLIYFQGNSAPDKSGLPSDRFSAERTGGSVSTLTIQRTQQEDSAVYLCASSLGTDSNQPQHFGDGTRLSIL.

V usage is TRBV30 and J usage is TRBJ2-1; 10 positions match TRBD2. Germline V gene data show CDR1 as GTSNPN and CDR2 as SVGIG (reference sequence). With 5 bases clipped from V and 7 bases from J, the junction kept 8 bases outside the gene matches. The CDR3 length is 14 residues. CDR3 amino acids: CAWGSGGGWNEQFF. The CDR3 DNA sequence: TGTGCCTGGGGCAGCGGGGGGGGTTGGAATGAGCAGTTCTTC. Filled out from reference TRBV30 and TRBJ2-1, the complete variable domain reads SQTIHQWPATLVQPVGSPLSLECTVEGTSNPNLYWYRQAAGRGLQLLFYSVGIGQISSEVPQNLSASRPQDRQFILSSKKLLLSDSGFYLCAWGSGGGWNEQFFGPGTRLTVL.

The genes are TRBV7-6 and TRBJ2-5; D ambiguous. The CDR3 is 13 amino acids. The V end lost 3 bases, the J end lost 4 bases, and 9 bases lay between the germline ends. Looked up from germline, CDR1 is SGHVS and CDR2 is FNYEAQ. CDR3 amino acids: CASSFDKTETQYF. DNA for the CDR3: TGTGCCAGCAGCTTCGACAAGACAGAGACCCAGTACTTC.

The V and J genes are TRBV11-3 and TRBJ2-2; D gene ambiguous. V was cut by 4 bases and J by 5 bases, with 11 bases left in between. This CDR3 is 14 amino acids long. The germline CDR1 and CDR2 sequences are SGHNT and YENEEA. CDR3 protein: CASSSMSRTGELFF. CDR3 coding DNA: TGTGCCAGCAGCTCAATGTCGCGAACCGGGGAGCTGTTTTTT.

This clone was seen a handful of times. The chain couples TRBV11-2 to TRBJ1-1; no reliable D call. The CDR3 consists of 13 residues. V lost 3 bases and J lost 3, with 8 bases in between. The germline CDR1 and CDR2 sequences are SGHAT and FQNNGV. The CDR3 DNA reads TGTGCCAGCAGCTTCGAAGAGGACACTGAAGCTTTCTTT. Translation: CASSFEEDTEAFF.

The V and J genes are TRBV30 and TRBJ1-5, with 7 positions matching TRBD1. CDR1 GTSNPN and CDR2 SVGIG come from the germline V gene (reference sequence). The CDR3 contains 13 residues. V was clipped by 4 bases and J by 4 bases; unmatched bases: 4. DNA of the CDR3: TGTGCCTGGAATAAACAGGGGAATCAGCCCCAGCATTTT. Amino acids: CAWNKQGNQPQHF.

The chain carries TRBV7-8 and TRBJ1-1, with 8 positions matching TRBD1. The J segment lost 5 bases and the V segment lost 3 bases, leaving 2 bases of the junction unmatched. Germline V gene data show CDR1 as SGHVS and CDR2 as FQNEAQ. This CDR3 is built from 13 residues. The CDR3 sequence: CASSLDRETEAFF. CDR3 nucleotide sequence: TGTGCCAGCAGCTTGGACAGGGAAACTGAAGCTTTCTTT.

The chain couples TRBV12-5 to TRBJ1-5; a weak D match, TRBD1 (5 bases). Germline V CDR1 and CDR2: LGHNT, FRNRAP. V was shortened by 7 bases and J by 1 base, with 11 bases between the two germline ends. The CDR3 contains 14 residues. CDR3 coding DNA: TGTGCTAGTGTCTTGGGGGGGAGCAATCAGCCCCAGCATTTT. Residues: CASVLGGSNQPQHF.

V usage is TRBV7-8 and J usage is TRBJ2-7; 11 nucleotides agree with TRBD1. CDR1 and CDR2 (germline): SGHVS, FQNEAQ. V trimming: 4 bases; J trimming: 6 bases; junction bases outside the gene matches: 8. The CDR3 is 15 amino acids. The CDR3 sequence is CASSSGTGGRSEQYF. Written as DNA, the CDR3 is TGTGCCAGCAGCTCCGGGACAGGGGGAAGAAGCGAGCAGTACTTC.

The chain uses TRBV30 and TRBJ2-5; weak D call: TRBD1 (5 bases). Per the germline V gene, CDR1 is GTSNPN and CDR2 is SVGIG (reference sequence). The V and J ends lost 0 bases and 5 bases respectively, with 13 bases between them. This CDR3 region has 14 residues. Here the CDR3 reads CAWSVQAAGETQYF. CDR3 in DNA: TGTGCCTGGAGTGTACAGGCGGCCGGGGAGACCCAGTACTTC.

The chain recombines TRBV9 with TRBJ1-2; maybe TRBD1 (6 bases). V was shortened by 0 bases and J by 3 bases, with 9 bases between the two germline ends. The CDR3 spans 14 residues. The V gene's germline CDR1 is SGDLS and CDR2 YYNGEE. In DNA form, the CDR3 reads TGTGCCAGCAGCGTAGGTTCAGGGGACTATGGCTACACCTTC. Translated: CASSVGSGDYGYTF.

The chain's CDR3 is CASSHGQGLLSGANVLTF. In DNA, the CDR3 is TGCGCCAGCAGCCACGGACAGGGTTTACTCTCTGGGGCCAACGTCCTGACTTTC. The chain links TRBV4-3 to TRBJ2-6; 8 nucleotides align to TRBD1. J lost 0 bases, V lost 3 bases, and 7 bases had no gene match. The CDR3 is made up of 18 amino acids. The V gene's germline CDR1 is LGHNA and CDR2 YSLEER.

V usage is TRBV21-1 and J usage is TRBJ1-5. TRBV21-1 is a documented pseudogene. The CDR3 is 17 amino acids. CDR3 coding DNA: TGTGCCAGCAGTTGTTCCCGAGGAGGTTATAGCAATCAGCCCCAGCATTTT. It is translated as CASSCSRGGYSNQPQHF.

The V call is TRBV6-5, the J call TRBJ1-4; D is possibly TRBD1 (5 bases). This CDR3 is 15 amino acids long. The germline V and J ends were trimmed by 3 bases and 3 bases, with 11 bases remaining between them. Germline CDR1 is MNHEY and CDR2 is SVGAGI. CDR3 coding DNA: TGTGCCAGCAGTTATAAGGGGAGGCCTAATGAAAAACTGTTTTTT. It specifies CASSYKGRPNEKLFF.

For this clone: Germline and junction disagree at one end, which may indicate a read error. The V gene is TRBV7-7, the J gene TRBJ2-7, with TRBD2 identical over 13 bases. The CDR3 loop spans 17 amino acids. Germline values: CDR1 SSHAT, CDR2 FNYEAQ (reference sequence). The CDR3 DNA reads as TGTGCTAGCAGCCCCCTGAGGACTAGCGGGGGCGGTTACGAGCAGTACTTC. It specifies CASSPLRTSGGGYEQYF.

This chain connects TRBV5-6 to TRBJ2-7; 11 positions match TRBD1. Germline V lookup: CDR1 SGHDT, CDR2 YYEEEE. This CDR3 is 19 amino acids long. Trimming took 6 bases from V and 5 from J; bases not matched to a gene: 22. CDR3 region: CASTSSKDRGRERPHEQYF. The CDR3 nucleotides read TGTGCCAGCACCTCATCCAAGGACAGGGGGCGCGAACGTCCCCACGAGCAGTACTTC.

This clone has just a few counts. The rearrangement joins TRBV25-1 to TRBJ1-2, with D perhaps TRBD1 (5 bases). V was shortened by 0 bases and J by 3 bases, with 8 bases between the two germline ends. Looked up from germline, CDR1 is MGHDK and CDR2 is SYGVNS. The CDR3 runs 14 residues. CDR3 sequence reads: CASSEYGADYGYTF. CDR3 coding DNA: TGTGCCAGCAGTGAATATGGGGCAGACTATGGCTACACCTTC.

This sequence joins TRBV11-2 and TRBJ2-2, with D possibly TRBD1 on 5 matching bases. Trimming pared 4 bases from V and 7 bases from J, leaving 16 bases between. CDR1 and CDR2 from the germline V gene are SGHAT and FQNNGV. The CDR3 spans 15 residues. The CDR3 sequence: CASSYRSGMDGELFF. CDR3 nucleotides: TGTGCCAGCAGCTACCGCTCAGGGATGGACGGGGAGCTGTTTTTT.

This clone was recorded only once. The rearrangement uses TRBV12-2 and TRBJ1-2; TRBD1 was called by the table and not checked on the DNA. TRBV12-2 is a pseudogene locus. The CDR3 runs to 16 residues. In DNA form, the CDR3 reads TGTGCAAGTCGCTTACCCCGGACAGGGATGGACTATGGCTACACCTTC. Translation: CASRLPRTGMDYGYTF.

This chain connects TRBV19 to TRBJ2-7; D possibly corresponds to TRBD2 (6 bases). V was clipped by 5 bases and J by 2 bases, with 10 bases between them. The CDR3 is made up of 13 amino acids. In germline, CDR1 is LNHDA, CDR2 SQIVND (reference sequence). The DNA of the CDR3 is TGTGCCAGTAGTGAGGGAGGCCCCTACGAGCAGTACTTC. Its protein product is CASSEGGPYEQYF.

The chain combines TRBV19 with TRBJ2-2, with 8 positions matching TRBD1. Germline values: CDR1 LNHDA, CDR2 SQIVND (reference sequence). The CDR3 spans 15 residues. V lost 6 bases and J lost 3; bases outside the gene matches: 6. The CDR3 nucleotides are TGTGCCAGTAGCCTGACAGGGGCCTACACCGGGGAGCTGTTTTTT. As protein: CASSLTGAYTGELFF.